There are a few counts of the clone carrying this T cell receptor (beta chain). The antigen is undetermined. Isolating CD4+ T cells followed approximately 9 days of culture. These data are taken from a study of vaccination effects on CD4 cells after COVID-19. V dropped 4 bases and J dropped 4 bases, with 11 bases sitting between them. The germline CDR1 and CDR2 sequences are SGHDT and YYEEEE. CDR3 length: 13 residues. TCRdb keeps only in-frame clones here, not all; method: immunoSEQ multiplex PCR. The sample has fewer than 40,000 clones; about 70% are singletons. The genes are TRBV5-6 and TRBJ1-1; no firm D call. This receptor was taken from a human donor who received a COVID-19 vaccine. The sample here was CD4+ T cells from PBMCs cultured without peptide, taken before COVID-19 vaccination. CDR3 DNA sequence: TGTGCCAGCAGCCTATTTCGAGGCACTGAAGCTTTCTTT. Translation: CASSLFRGTEAFF.